These 22 T cell receptor beta chains share one sample of origin, sequenced in a study of blood T cell repertoires in COVID-19. Sequenced by immunoSEQ multiplex PCR; TCRdb stores in-frame clones only, minus some. The sample holds 200,000 to 250,000 clones, 80% to 90% seen once. Sequencing was carried out using PBMCs or T cells enriched from blood (not recorded which). Receptors were obtained from a woman aged 30 to 39 who had been exposed to COVID-19.

This chain uses TRBV5-4 with TRBJ2-1; a weak D match, TRBD2 (6 bases). Trimming took off 5 bases at V and 4 bases at J, with 22 bases between the two ends. The CDR3 consists of 17 residues. CDR1 is SGHNT and CDR2 is YYREEE in the germline V gene (reference sequence). CDR3 region: CASRSSRDSTTYNEQFF. CDR3 coding DNA: TGTGCCAGCAGGTCCTCCCGGGACTCCACCACTTACAATGAGCAGTTCTTC. Looking up the rest from reference TRBV5-4 and TRBJ2-1 gives the full variable domain: ETGVTQSPTHLIKTRGQQVTLRCSSQSGHNTVSWYQQALGQGPQFIFQYYREEENGRGNFPPRFSGLQFPNYSSELNVNALELDDSALYLCASRSSRDSTTYNEQFFGPGTRLTVL.

The rearrangement links TRBV30 to TRBJ2-1; TRBD2 matches at 8 bases. Germline CDR1 GTSNPN, CDR2 SVGIG (reference sequence). Unmatched junction bases numbered 9, after V lost 8 bases and J lost 6 bases. This CDR3 spans 13 amino acids. CDR3: CATTSGLANEQFF. DNA of the CDR3: TGTGCCACAACTAGCGGACTCGCCAATGAGCAGTTCTTC.

This clone appeared a few times. This sequence joins TRBV10-1 and TRBJ1-5; 8 bases map to TRBD1. V was pared by 8 bases and J by 4 bases, with 10 bases of the junction left unmatched. The CDR3 extends over 15 amino acids. Germline CDR1 reads WNHNN; CDR2 reads SYGVQD (reference sequence). CDR3 nucleotides: TGCGCCAGCCCAGGACAGGGTTTAGCAAATCAGCCCCAGCATTTT. The encoded protein is CASPGQGLANQPQHF.

V gene TRBV5-1 combines with J gene TRBJ1-5; 7 bases are shared with TRBD1. With V trimmed by 5 bases and J by 2 bases, 7 bases remained unmatched. CDR1 and CDR2 (germline): SGHRS, YFSETQ. CDR3 size: 15 residues. This CDR3 reads CASRLTDRGNQPQHF. CDR3 in DNA: TGCGCCAGCAGACTCACCGACAGGGGCAATCAGCCCCAGCATTTT.

This chain links TRBV30 with TRBJ1-1; tentatively, D is TRBD1 (5 bases). This CDR3 spans 14 amino acids. The germline CDR1 and CDR2 sequences are GTSNPN and SVGIG (reference sequence). V was clipped by 3 bases and J by 4 bases, with 15 bases between them. The CDR3, as DNA: TGTGCCTGGAGGTTTCAGGGTATCAGCACTGAAGCTTTCTTT. This encodes CAWRFQGISTEAFF.

Judged by abundance, this clone is medium-sized (0.01 to 0.1%). The chain uses TRBV28 and TRBJ1-5; TRBD1 aligns across 8 bases. Losses at the gene ends were 1 base for V and 1 base for J; bases not matched to a gene: 6. The CDR3 is 17 amino acids. Germline CDR1 MDHEN, CDR2 SYDVKM. This CDR3 is CASSLYHRGKSNQPQHF. The CDR3 nucleotides read TGTGCCAGCAGTTTATACCACAGGGGGAAGAGCAATCAGCCCCAGCATTTT.

The chain employs TRBV7-2 and TRBJ1-5; D not resolved. Per the germline V gene, CDR1 is SGHTA and CDR2 is FQGNSA. Deletions cut 1 base from V and 5 bases from J, with 9 bases between. The CDR3 runs 14 residues. The CDR3 sequence: CASSLEEGYQPQHF. DNA for the CDR3: TGTGCCAGCAGCTTAGAAGAGGGTTATCAGCCCCAGCATTTT.

This clone showed up just a few times. The V gene is TRBV4-1, the J gene TRBJ2-7; TRBD1 matches at 10 bases. V lost 4 bases and J lost 6; bases outside the gene matches: 6. There are 14 residues in the CDR3. Germline-derived CDR1 and CDR2 are MGHRA and YSYEKL. In nucleotides, the CDR3 is TGCGCCAGCAGCCCCAGACAGGGGGCCTCCGAGCAGTACTTC. Amino acid sequence: CASSPRQGASEQYF.

This chain connects TRBV2 to TRBJ1-2, with D tentatively TRBD1 (6 bases). The CDR3 runs to 14 residues. Germline V lookup: CDR1 SNHLY, CDR2 FYNNEI. Trimming removed 4 bases at V and 3 bases at J, with 12 bases between. The CDR3 DNA sequence: TGTGCCAGCAGTGCTACCTCAGGGGACTATGGCTACACCTTC. Translated, it gives CASSATSGDYGYTF.

The chain links TRBV6-1 to TRBJ1-5; D gene unclear. The germline V gene has CDR1 MNHNS and CDR2 SASEGT. Trimming took 0 bases from V and 5 from J, leaving 5 bases between them. CDR3 length: 13 residues. The CDR3 region has the DNA TGTGCCAGCAGTGAAGCCGCGTATCAGCCCCAGCATTTT. Translating it yields CASSEAAYQPQHF.

This chain connects TRBV5-1 to TRBJ1-6; 9 nucleotides match TRBD1. The CDR3 has 14 amino acids. The V gene end was trimmed by 4 bases and the J gene end by 9 bases; junction bases not matched to a gene: 5. Looked up from germline, CDR1 is SGHRS and CDR2 is YFSETQ. CDR3 bases: TGCGCCAGCAGCCCTGGACAGGGGACTTCACCCCTCCACTTT. It encodes CASSPGQGTSPLHF.

The chain joins TRBV12-3 or TRBV12-4 to TRBJ2-5; 7 bases agree with TRBD1. This CDR3 contains 13 residues. Losses at the gene ends were 6 bases for V and 1 base for J; bases not matched to a gene: 2. The CDR3 region is CASRGTVQETQYF. The CDR3, as DNA: TGTGCCAGCAGGGGGACAGTCCAAGAGACCCAGTACTTC.

The V and J genes are TRBV6-5 and TRBJ2-7; tentative D call: TRBD2 (5 bases). Trimming shortened V by 4 bases and J by 6 bases, and 16 bases separated the two germline ends. The length of the CDR3 is 14 residues. Germline V gene data show CDR1 as MNHEY and CDR2 as SVGAGI. CDR3 sequence (DNA): TGTGCCAGCAGTTCTCCGGGATCACAGCGCGAGCAGTACTTC. As protein: CASSSPGSQREQYF.

V is TRBV18 and J is TRBJ1-3; D is uncertain. With 0 bases removed from V and 8 bases from J, the gap between germline ends came to 8 bases. The CDR3 loop spans 13 amino acids. Per the germline V gene, CDR1 is KGHSH and CDR2 is LQKENI. CDR3 in DNA: TGTGCCAGCTCACCACCGAGGGTGGACACCATATATTTT. As protein: CASSPPRVDTIYF.

This chain connects TRBV4-1 to TRBJ2-7; TRBD2 matches at 10 bases. CDR1 is MGHRA, CDR2 YSYEKL, per germline. The CDR3 has 15 amino acids. V was clipped by 3 bases and J by 3 bases; unmatched bases: 5. DNA of the CDR3: TGCGCCAGCAGCCAGAAAACTAGCGGGATCTACGAGCAGTACTTC. Protein sequence: CASSQKTSGIYEQYF.

Here the CDR3 DNA reads TGTGCCATCAGTGATGGGGAGGACGATCCCTACGAGCAGTACTTC. Residues: CAISDGEDDPYEQYF. This chain uses TRBV10-3 with TRBJ2-7, with D tentatively TRBD2 (6 bases). Germline CDR1 ENHRY, CDR2 SYGVKD. The CDR3 runs to 15 residues. Trimming pared 3 bases from V and 2 bases from J, leaving 14 bases between.

The chain combines TRBV9 with TRBJ2-1, with 16 bases aligning to TRBD2. The CDR3 runs 20 residues. V shed 0 bases and J 0 bases; nucleotides not matched to a gene: 6. Germline-derived CDR1 and CDR2 are SGDLS and YYNGEE. This CDR3 is CASSVARGTSGRGSYNEQFF. The CDR3, as DNA: TGTGCCAGCAGCGTAGCGAGGGGGACTAGCGGGAGGGGCTCCTACAATGAGCAGTTCTTC.

The V gene is TRBV4-1, the J gene TRBJ2-1; 11 bases are shared with TRBD2. The CDR3 extends over 15 amino acids. The ends lost 4 bases at V and 9 bases at J; junction bases unmatched: 8. Germline CDR1 MGHRA, CDR2 YSYEKL. The CDR3 loop is CASSPLLAGVFEQFF. The CDR3, as DNA: TGCGCCAGCAGCCCTTTACTAGCGGGAGTATTTGAGCAGTTCTTC.

The rearrangement uses TRBV5-1 and TRBJ1-5; no reliable D call. CDR3 size: 13 residues. Germline V gene data show CDR1 as SGHRS and CDR2 as YFSETQ. V lost 5 bases to trimming and J lost 3 bases, with 9 bases between them. This chain's CDR3 is CASRASANQPQHF. CDR3 bases: TGCGCCAGCAGGGCCAGTGCCAATCAGCCCCAGCATTTT.

This rearrangement joins TRBV29-1 to TRBJ1-1; TRBD1 might be the D (6 bases). V lost 8 bases and J lost 4, with 14 bases in between. The CDR3 runs to 12 residues. Germline loops: CDR1 SQVTM, CDR2 ANQGSEA. DNA for the CDR3: TGCAGCCGGGACAAAGGCGGCACTGAAGCTTTCTTT. It specifies CSRDKGGTEAFF. The full variable domain, its missing parts supplied by reference TRBV29-1 and TRBJ1-1, is SAVISQKPSRDICQRGTSLTIQCQVDSQVTMMFWYRQQPGQSLTLIATANQGSEATYESGFVIDKFPISRPNLTFSTLTVSNMSPEDSSIYLCSRDKGGTEAFFGQGTRLTVV.

V usage is TRBV2 and J usage is TRBJ1-1; D might be TRBD1 (5 bases). Germline-derived CDR1 and CDR2 are SNHLY and FYNNEI. Trimming cost V 8 bases and J 1 base, with 17 bases left between them. This CDR3 has 15 amino acids. The CDR3 DNA reads TGTGCCAGCCGGGGGGAAGGACCGCGGAACACTGAAGCTTTCTTT. This translates into CASRGEGPRNTEAFF.

This chain connects TRBV7-9 to TRBJ2-1; D gene ambiguous. The V gene lost 3 bases and the J gene lost 7 bases, with 10 bases spanning the gap. The CDR3 covers 13 residues. Germline V gene sequence: CDR1 SEHNR, CDR2 FQNEAQ (reference sequence). CDR3 bases: TGTGCCAGCAGCTTCCCGCCCGGGAATGAGCAGTTCTTC. It yields the protein CASSFPPGNEQFF.